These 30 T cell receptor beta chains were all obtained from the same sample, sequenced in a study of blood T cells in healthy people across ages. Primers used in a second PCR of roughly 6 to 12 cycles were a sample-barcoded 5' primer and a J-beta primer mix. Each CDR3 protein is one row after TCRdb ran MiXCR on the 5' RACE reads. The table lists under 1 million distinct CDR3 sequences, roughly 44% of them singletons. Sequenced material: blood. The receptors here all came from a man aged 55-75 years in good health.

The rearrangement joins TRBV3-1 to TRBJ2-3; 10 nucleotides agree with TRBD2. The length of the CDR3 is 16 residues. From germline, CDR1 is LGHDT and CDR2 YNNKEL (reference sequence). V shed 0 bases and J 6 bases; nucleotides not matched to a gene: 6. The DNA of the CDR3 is TGTGCCAGCAGCCAAGAACTAGCGGGGATGGCGGATACGCAGTATTTT. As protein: CASSQELAGMADTQYF.

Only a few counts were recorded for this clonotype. The CDR3 bases are TGTGCCAGCAGGCGGGACACCGCCAACTACGAGCAGTACTTC. This codes for CASRRDTANYEQYF. This chain uses TRBV7-2 with TRBJ2-7; possibly TRBD1 or TRBD2 for D (6 bases each). This CDR3 is 14 amino acids long. Germline-derived CDR1 and CDR2 are SGHTA and FQGNSA. The germline V and J ends were trimmed by 6 bases and 3 bases, with 15 bases remaining between them.

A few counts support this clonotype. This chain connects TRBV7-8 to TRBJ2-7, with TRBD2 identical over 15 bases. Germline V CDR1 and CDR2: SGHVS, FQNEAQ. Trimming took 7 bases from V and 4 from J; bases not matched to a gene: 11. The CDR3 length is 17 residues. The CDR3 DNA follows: TGTGCCAGCACCCTATTCCCAGGGACTAGCGGGGGGTACGAGCAGTACTTC. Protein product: CASTLFPGTSGGYEQYF.

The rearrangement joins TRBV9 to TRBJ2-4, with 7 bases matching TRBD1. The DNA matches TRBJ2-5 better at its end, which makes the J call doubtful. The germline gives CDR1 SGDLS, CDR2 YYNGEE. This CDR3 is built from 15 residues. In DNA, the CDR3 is TGTGCCAGCAGCGTGGAGACAGGGCTGGGAGAGACCCAGTACTTC. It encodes CASSVETGLGETQYF.

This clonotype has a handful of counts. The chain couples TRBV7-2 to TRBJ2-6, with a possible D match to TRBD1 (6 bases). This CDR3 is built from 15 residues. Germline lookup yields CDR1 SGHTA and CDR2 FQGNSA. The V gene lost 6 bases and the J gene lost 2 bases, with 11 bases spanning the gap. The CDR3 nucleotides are TGTGCCAGCAGGCCCGGGACAACTGGGGCCAACGTCCTGACTTTC. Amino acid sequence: CASRPGTTGANVLTF.

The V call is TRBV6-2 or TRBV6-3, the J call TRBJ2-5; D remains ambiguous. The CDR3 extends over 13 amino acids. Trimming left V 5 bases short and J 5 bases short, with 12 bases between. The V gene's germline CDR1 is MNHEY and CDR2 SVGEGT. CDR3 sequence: CASSPLVSETQYF. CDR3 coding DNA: TGTGCCAGCAGTCCTTTGGTATCGGAGACCCAGTACTTC.

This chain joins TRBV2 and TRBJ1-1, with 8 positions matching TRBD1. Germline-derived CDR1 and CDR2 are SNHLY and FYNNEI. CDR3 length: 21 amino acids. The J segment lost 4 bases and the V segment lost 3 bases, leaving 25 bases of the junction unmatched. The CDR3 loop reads CASSEPGQDFFGGASSTEAFF. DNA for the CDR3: TGTGCCAGCAGTGAGCCGGGACAGGATTTCTTTGGGGGCGCCTCGAGCACTGAAGCTTTCTTT.

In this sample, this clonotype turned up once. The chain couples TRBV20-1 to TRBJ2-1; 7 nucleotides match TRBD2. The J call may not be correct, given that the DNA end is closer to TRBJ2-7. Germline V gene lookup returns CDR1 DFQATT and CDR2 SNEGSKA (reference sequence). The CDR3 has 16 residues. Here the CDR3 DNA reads TGCAGTGCTAGACCACCGGGGGGAATCTCCTACAATGAGCAGTACTTC. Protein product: CSARPPGGISYNEQYF.

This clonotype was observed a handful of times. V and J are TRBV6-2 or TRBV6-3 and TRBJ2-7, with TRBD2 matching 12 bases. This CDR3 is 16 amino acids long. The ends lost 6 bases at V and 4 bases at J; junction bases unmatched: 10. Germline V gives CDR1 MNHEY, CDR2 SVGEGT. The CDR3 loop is CASRTKLTSGRYEQYF. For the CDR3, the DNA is TGTGCCAGCAGAACGAAACTGACTAGCGGGAGATACGAGCAGTACTTC.

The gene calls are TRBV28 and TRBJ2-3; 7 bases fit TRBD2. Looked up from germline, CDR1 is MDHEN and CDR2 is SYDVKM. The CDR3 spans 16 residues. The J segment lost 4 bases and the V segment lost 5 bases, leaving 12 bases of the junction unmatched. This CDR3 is CASSLGSGGRADTQYF. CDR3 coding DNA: TGTGCCAGCAGTCTAGGGTCGGGGGGAAGAGCAGATACGCAGTATTTT.

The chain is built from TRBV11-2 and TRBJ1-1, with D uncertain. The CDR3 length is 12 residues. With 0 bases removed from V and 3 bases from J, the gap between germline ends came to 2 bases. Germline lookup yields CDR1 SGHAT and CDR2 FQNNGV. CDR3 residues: CASSLDYTEAFF. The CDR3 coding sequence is TGTGCCAGCAGCTTAGACTACACTGAAGCTTTCTTT.

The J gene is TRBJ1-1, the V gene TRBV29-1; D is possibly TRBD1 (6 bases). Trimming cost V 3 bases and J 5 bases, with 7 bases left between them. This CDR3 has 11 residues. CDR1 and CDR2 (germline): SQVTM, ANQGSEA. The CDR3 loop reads CSVEQGTEAFF. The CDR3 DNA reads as TGCAGCGTTGAGCAGGGGACTGAAGCTTTCTTT. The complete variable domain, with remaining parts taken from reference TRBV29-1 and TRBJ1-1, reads SAVISQKPSRDICQRGTSLTIQCQVDSQVTMMFWYRQQPGQSLTLIATANQGSEATYESGFVIDKFPISRPNLTFSTLTVSNMSPEDSSIYLCSVEQGTEAFFGQGTRLTVV.

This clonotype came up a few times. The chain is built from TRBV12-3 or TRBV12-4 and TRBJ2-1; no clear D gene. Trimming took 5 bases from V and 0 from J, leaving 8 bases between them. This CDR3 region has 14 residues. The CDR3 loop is CASSPGHSYNEQFF. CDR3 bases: TGTGCCAGCAGTCCTGGCCACTCCTACAATGAGCAGTTCTTC.

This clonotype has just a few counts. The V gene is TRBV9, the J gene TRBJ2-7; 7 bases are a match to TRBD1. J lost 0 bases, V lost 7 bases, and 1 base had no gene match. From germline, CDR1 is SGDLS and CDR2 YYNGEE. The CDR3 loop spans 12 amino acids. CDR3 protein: CASGTASYEQYF. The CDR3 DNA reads TGTGCCAGCGGGACAGCCTCCTACGAGCAGTACTTC.

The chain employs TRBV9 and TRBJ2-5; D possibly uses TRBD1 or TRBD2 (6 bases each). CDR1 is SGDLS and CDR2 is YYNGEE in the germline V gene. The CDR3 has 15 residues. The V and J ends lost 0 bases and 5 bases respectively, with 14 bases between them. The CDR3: CASSVDGGRPETQYF. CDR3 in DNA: TGTGCCAGCAGCGTAGATGGGGGGCGCCCGGAGACCCAGTACTTC.

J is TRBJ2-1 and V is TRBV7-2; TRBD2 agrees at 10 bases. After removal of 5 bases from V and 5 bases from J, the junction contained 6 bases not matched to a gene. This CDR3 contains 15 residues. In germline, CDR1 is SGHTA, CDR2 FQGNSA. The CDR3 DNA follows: TGTGCCAGCAGCCGACAGAGCGGGGGGGACAATGAGCAGTTCTTC. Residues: CASSRQSGGDNEQFF.

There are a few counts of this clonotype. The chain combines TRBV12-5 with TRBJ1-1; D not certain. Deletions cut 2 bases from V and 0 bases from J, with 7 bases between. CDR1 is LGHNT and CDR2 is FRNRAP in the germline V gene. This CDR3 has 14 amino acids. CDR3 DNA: TGTGCTAGTGGTTTGTCAGCTATGAACACTGAAGCTTTCTTT. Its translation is CASGLSAMNTEAFF.

CDR3 sequence (DNA): TGTGCCAGCAGAGCCAAGACTAGCTCTAGCACAGATACGCAGTATTTT. Its translation: CASRAKTSSSTDTQYF. This chain joins TRBV6-2 or TRBV6-3 and TRBJ2-3; 7 bases fit TRBD2. V trimming: 6 bases; J trimming: 0 bases; junction bases outside the gene matches: 9. The V gene's germline CDR1 is MNHEY and CDR2 SVGEGT. The CDR3 is made up of 16 amino acids.

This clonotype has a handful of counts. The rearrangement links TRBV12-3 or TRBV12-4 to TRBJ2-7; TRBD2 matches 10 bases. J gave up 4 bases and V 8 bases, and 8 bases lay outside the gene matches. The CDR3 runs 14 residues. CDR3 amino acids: CASQSSGGAYEQYF. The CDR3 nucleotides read TGTGCCAGCCAGAGCAGCGGGGGGGCTTACGAGCAGTACTTC.

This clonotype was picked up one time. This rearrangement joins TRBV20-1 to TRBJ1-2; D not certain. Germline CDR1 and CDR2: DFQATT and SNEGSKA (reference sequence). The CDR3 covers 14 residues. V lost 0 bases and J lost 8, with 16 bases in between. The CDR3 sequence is CSARDQSGIRGYTF. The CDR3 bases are TGCAGTGCTAGAGATCAATCGGGGATAAGAGGCTACACCTTC.

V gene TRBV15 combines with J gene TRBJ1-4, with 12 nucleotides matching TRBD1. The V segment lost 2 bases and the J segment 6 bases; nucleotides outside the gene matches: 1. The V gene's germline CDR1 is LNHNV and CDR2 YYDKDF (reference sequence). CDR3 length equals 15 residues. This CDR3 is CATSRRDRGHEKLFF. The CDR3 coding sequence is TGTGCCACCAGCAGACGGGACAGGGGGCATGAAAAACTGTTTTTT.

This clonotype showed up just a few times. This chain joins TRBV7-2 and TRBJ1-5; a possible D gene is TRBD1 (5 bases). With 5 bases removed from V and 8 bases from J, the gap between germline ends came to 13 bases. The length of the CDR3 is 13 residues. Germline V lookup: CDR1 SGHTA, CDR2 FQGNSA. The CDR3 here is CASSQGGSKPQHF. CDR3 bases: TGTGCCAGCAGCCAGGGCGGGTCGAAGCCCCAGCATTTT.

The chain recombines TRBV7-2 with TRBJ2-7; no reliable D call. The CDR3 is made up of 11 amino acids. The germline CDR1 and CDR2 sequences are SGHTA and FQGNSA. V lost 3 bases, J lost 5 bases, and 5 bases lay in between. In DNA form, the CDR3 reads TGTGCCAGCAGCTTTAGCCACGAGCAGTACTTC. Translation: CASSFSHEQYF.

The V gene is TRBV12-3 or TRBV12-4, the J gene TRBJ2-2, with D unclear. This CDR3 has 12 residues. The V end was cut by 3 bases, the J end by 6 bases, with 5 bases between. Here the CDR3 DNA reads TGTGCCAGCAGTTTCCCCGCCGGGGAGCTGTTTTTT. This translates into CASSFPAGELFF.

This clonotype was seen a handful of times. The CDR3 is CATSRDLGQGATNQPQHF. CDR3 DNA sequence: TGTGCCACCAGCAGAGACCTAGGACAGGGGGCCACAAATCAGCCCCAGCATTTT. This chain joins TRBV15 and TRBJ1-5; 11 nucleotides align to TRBD1. Germline assignment: CDR1 LNHNV and CDR2 YYDKDF (reference sequence). Germline trimming cut 0 bases from V and 4 bases from J; bases unmatched to any gene: 8. This CDR3 comprises 18 residues. Complete variable domain (other parts from reference TRBV15 and TRBJ1-5): DAMVIQNPRYQVTQFGKPVTLSCSQTLNHNVMYWYQQKSSQAPKLLFHYYDKDFNNEADTPDNFQSRRPNTSFCFLDIRSPGLGDTAMYLCATSRDLGQGATNQPQHFGDGTRLSIL.

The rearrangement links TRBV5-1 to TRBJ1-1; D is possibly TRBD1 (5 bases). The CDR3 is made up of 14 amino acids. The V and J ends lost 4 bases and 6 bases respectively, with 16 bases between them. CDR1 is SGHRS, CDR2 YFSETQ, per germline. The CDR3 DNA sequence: TGCGCCAGCAGCGGCCCCGGGGGGAGTCCTGAAGCTTTCTTT. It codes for CASSGPGGSPEAFF.

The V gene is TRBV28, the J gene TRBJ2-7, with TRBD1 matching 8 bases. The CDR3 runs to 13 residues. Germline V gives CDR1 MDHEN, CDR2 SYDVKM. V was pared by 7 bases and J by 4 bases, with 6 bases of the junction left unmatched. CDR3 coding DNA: TGTGCCAGCATCGGGACAGGAAAATACGAGCAGTACTTC. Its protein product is CASIGTGKYEQYF.

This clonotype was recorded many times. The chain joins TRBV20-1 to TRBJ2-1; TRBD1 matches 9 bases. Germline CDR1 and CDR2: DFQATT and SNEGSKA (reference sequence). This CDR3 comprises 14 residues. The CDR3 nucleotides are TGCAGCGCGCCTGGGACAGGGCGAAACAATGAGCAGTTCTTC. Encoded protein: CSAPGTGRNNEQFF.

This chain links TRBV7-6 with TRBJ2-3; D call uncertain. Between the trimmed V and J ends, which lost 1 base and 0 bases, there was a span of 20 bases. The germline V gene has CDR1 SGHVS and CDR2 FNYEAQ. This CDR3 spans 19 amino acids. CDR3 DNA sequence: TGTGCCAGCAGCTTAGTATCTCTTTTGAGCTTATCTAGCACAGATACGCAGTATTTT. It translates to CASSLVSLLSLSSTDTQYF.

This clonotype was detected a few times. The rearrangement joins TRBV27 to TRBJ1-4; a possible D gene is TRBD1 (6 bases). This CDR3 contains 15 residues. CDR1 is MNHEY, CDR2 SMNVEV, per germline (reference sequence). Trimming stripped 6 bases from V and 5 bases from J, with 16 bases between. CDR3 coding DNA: TGTGCCAGCAGCTGGGGGCCTACAGAAAATGAAAAACTGTTTTTT. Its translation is CASSWGPTENEKLFF.